This TCR beta chain appears in the sequencing data of a study of cytomegalovirus exposure and HLA in healthy donors. About the study: The roughly 700 first-cohort repertoires and the 95 to 150 validation repertoires shared the same platform, a later analysis reported. General study findings and limits: A few CMV-associated chains proved CMV antigen-specific in vitro. Usually a TCR sequence was rare, but some public TCRs were found in many donors. A subsequent analysis found that TCR clusters from the first cohort also tended to co-occur in the 130 or so validation repertoires, with around 94% of cluster scores above 0.

With regard to this clone: The antigen remains unidentified.

V shed 0 bases, J shed 2 bases, and the junction held 1 base outside the gene matches. CDR3 length: 17 amino acids. Germline V gives CDR1 SGHTA, CDR2 FQGTGA. Method: immunoSEQ multiplex PCR; TCRdb's copy keeps in-frame clones and lacks some. The sample lists some 120,000 clones, about 90% seen once, with 1.5% to 2% in the top ten. Sequencing was carried out using PBMCs. This sequence joins TRBV7-3 and TRBJ2-5, with 15 bases fitting TRBD2. The source of this sequence is a woman aged 18-29 years in good health and CMV-seronegative. CDR3 region: CASSLTGTSGRQETQYF. The CDR3 DNA follows: TGTGCCAGCAGCTTAACGGGGACTAGCGGGAGGCAAGAGACCCAGTACTTC.